One T cell receptor beta chain is described in this entry. Participants spanned ages about 18 to 90 years and resided in about two dozen US areas. The sample comes from a study of blood T cell repertoires in COVID-19. Looking at the study overall: T cells, B-cell-depleted T cells, or PBMCs supplied cDNA or gDNA.

Authors' data handling: Reference gene primer amplification in the assay estimated nucleated cell counts. Method: immunoSEQ multiplex PCR; TCRdb's copy keeps in-frame clones and lacks some. Clone size and the V and J calls come from that table; the DNA yielded D and trimming. Among under 500,000 clones listed, over 75% were seen once. V shed 3 bases and J shed 1 base, with 9 bases lying between them. Germline CDR1 reads MGHRA; CDR2 reads YSYEKL. The CDR3 extends over 15 amino acids. The chain combines TRBV4-1 with TRBJ2-2, with D perhaps matching TRBD1 (6 bases). Specimen: PBMCs or T cells enriched from blood (not recorded which). The receptor was isolated from a man aged 25 to 40 who had recovered from COVID-19. CDR3 in DNA: TGCGCCAGCAGCCATGGACAGAAGAACACCGGGGAGCTGTTTTTT. As protein: CASSHGQKNTGELFF.